This note documents a single T cell receptor (beta chain) sequence. Its antigen is still unknown. These data come from a study of cytomegalovirus exposure and HLA in healthy donors. Study at large: The study's early data release held about 77 million unique TCRs from HLA-typed donors.

The donors (healthy individuals) were bone marrow donors. General observations from the study: Reported results showed that the classifier diagnosed cytomegalovirus status with high specificity and sensitivity.

Both 60 Vbeta primers and 13 Jbeta primers went into the PCR. Sequenced by immunoSEQ multiplex PCR; TCRdb stores in-frame clones only, minus some. The data hold around 93,000 clones, with around four fifths observed a single time. The material sequenced was PBMCs. The TCR comes from a man aged 30 to 39 in good health and CMV-seropositive.

The CDR3 region has the DNA TGCGCCAGCAGCTTATCCCGGGACAGGGCCAACACCATATATTTT. It yields the protein CASSLSRDRANTIYF. The chain has TRBV5-1 and TRBJ1-3, with 9 positions matching TRBD1. V trimming: 2 bases; J trimming: 7 bases; junction bases outside the gene matches: 7. Germline V gene data show CDR1 as SGHRS and CDR2 as YFSETQ. The CDR3 is 15 amino acids.